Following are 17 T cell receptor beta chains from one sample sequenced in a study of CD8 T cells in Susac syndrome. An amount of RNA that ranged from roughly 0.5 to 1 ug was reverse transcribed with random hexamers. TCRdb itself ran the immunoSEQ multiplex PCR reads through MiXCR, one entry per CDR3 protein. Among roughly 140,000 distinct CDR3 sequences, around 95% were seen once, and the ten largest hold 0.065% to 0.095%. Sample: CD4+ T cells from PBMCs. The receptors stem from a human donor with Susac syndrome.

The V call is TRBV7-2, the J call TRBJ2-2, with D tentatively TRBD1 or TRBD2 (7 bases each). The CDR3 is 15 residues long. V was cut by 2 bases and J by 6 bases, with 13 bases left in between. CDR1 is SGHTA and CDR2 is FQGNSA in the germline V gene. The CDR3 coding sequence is TGTGCCAGCAGCTTAAAGGCAGGGGGGGCCGGGGAGCTGTTTTTT. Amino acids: CASSLKAGGAGELFF.

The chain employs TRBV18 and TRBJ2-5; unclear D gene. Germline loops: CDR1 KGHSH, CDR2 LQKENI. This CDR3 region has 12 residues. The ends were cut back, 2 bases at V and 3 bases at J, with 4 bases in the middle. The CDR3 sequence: CASSPSKETQYF. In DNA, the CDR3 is TGTGCCAGCTCACCATCAAAAGAGACCCAGTACTTC.

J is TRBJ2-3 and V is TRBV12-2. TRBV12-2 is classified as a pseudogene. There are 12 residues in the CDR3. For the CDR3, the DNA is TGTGCAAGTCGCTTGGGCACAGATACGCAGTATTTT. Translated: CASRLGTDTQYF.

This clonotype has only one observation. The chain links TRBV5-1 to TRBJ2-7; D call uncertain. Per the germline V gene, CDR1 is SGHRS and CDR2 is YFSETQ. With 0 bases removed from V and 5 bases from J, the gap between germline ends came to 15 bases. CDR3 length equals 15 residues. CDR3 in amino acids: CASSLAPTGMDEQYF. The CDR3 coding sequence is TGCGCCAGCAGCTTGGCCCCGACCGGCATGGACGAGCAGTACTTC.

Written as DNA, the CDR3 is TGCAGTGCTAGTAACCCAGGGACGAACACTGAAGCTTTCTTT. Translating gives CSASNPGTNTEAFF. The chain is built from TRBV20-1 and TRBJ1-1; perhaps TRBD1 as D (5 bases). CDR3 length equals 14 residues. The V end lost 3 bases, the J end lost 1 base, and 12 bases lay between the germline ends. Germline assignment: CDR1 DFQATT and CDR2 SNEGSKA (reference sequence).

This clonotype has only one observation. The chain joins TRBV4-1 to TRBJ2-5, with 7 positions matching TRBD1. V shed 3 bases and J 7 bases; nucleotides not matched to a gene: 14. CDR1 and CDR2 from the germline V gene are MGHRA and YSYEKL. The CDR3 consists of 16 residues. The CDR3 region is CASSQPGQRRDGTQYF. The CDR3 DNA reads TGCGCCAGCAGCCAGCCGGGACAGAGGAGAGATGGGACCCAGTACTTC.

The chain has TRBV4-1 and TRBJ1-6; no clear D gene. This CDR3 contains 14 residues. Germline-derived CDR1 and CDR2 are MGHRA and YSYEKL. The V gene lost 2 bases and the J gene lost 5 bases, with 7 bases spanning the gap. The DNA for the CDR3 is TGCGCCAGCAGCCAATGGTCGAATAATTCACCCCTCCACTTT. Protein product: CASSQWSNNSPLHF.

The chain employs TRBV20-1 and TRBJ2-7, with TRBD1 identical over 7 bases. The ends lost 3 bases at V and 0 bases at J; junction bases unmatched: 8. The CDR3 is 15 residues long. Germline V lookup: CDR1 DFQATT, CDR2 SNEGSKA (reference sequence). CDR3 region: CSASGAGGTSYEQYF. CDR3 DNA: TGCAGTGCTAGTGGGGCAGGGGGTACCTCCTACGAGCAGTACTTC.

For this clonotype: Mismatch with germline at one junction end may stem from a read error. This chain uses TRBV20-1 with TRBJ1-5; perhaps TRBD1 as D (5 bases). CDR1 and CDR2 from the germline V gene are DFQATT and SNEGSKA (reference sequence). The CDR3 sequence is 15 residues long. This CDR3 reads CSARDGRGMNRPQHF. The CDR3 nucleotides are TGCAGTGCTAGAGATGGACGGGGGATGAATCGGCCCCAGCATTTT.

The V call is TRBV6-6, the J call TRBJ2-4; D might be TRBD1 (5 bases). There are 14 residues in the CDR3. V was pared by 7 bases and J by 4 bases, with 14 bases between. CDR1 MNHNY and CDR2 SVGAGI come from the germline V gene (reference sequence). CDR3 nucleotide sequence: TGTGCCAGCACCCCGACAGAGCGTAAAAACATTCAGTACTTC. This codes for CASTPTERKNIQYF.

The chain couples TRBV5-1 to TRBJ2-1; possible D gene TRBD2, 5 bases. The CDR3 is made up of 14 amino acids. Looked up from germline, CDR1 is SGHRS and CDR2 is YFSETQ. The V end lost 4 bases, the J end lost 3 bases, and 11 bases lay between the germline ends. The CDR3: CASSPGLSYNEQFF. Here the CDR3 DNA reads TGCGCCAGCAGCCCCGGACTGAGCTACAATGAGCAGTTCTTC.

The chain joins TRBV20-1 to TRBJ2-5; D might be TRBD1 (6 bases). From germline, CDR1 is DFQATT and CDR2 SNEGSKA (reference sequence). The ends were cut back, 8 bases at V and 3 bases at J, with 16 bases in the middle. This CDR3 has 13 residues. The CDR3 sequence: CSTPGGRKETQYF. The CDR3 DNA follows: TGCAGTACGCCTGGGGGCCGAAAAGAGACCCAGTACTTC.

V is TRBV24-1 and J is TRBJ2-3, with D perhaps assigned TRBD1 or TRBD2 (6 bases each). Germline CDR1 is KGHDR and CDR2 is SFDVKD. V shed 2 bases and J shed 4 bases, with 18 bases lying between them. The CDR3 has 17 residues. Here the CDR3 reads CATSDSLEGGRADTQYF. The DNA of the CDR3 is TGTGCCACCAGTGATTCCCTTGAGGGGGGACGAGCAGATACGCAGTATTTT.

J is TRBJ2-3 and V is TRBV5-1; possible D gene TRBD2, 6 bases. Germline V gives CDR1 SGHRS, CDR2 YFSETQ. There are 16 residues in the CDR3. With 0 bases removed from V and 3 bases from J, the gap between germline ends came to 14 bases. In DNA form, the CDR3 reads TGCGCCAGCAGCTTGGGAGGTCTCGGGGGAACAGATACGCAGTATTTT. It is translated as CASSLGGLGGTDTQYF.

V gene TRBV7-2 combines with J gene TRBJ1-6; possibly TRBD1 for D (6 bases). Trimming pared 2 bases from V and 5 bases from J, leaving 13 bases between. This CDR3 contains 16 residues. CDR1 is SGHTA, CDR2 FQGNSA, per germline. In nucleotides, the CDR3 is TGTGCCAGCAGCTTACGGACGGGGGCGAATAATTCACCCCTCCACTTT. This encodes CASSLRTGANNSPLHF. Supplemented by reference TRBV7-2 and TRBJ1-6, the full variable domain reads GAGVSQSPSNKVTEKGKDVELRCDPISGHTALYWYRQSLGQGLEFLIYFQGNSAPDKSGLPSDRFSAERTGGSVSTLTIQRTQQEDSAVYLCASSLRTGANNSPLHFGNGTRLTVT.

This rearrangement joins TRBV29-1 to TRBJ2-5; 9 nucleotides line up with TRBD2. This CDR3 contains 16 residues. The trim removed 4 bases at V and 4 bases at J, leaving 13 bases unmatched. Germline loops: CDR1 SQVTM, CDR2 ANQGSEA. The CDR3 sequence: CSVGISGSLFGETQYF. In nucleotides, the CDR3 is TGCAGCGTTGGGATTAGCGGGAGCCTTTTTGGAGAGACCCAGTACTTC.

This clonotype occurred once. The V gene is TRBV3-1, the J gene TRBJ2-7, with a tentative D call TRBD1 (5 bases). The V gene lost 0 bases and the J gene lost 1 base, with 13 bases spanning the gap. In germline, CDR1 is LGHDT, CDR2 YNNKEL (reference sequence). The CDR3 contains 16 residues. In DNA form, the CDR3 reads TGTGCCAGCAGCCAAGAGGGGCGCCTCGTGTCCTACGAGCAGTACTTC. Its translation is CASSQEGRLVSYEQYF.